The 31 T cell receptor beta chains presented below share a single source sample, sequenced in a study of early T cells in non-severe SARS-CoV-2 infection (dated by TCRdb to the early 2020s). The protocol used for the library was 5' RACE. Sequencing relied on a NextSeq 500. TCRdb trimmed the raw reads at Q25, called clones with MiXCR and kept productive beta chains. Each entry is one CDR3 protein sequence, shown with its most common DNA and genes. In this sample the table shows more than 35,000 distinct CDR3 sequences, approximately 6.1% of which occur a single time. The ten largest make up 4.8% of the sample. Sequenced sample: whole blood. Every receptor here comes from an adult who was a healthcare worker with PCR-confirmed SARS-CoV-2 infection or an uninfected control (not recorded which).

This clonotype was picked up many times. The J gene is TRBJ2-3, the V gene TRBV20-1; D is ambiguous. This CDR3 comprises 12 residues. The germline V and J ends were trimmed by 3 bases and 4 bases, with 8 bases remaining between them. Germline V lookup: CDR1 DFQATT, CDR2 SNEGSKA (reference sequence). For the CDR3, the DNA is TGCAGTGCTAGCGCCCAATCAGATACGCAGTATTTT. It translates to CSASAQSDTQYF.

The chain combines TRBV11-2 with TRBJ2-7; 8 bases match TRBD1. V dropped 5 bases and J dropped 3; count of bases not matched to a gene: 9. Germline CDR1 is SGHAT and CDR2 is FQNNGV. The CDR3 totals 15 residues. For the CDR3, the DNA is TGTGCCAGCAGCCCGGAGGCAGGGGGCTTCTACGAGCAGTACTTC. Residues: CASSPEAGGFYEQYF.

This clonotype was seen repeatedly, ten times or more. The V call is TRBV24-1, the J call TRBJ2-1, with 7 bases identical to TRBD1. The germline V gene has CDR1 KGHDR and CDR2 SFDVKD. V was clipped by 4 bases and J by 0 bases; unmatched bases: 5. The CDR3 runs to 16 residues. Written as DNA, the CDR3 is TGTGCCACCAGTGACCCACAGGGGAGCTCCTACAATGAGCAGTTCTTC. It yields the protein CATSDPQGSSYNEQFF.

This clonotype was counted ten times or more. The V gene is TRBV9, the J gene TRBJ2-5; D is possibly TRBD2 (6 bases). This CDR3 spans 15 amino acids. V was clipped by 1 base and J by 3 bases, with 13 bases between them. CDR1 and CDR2 (germline): SGDLS, YYNGEE. The CDR3 bases are TGTGCCAGCAGCGTATTGTCTAGCGATAAAGAGACCCAGTACTTC. Translating gives CASSVLSSDKETQYF.

This clonotype was counted many times. The chain joins TRBV27 to TRBJ2-7, with 9 positions matching TRBD1. The CDR3 extends over 15 amino acids. Germline CDR1 and CDR2: MNHEY and SMNVEV (reference sequence). V lost 5 bases, J lost 7 bases, and 12 bases stayed unmatched. CDR3 residues: CASSPSGTGFFEQYF. The CDR3 DNA reads TGTGCCAGCAGTCCGTCCGGGACAGGGTTTTTTGAGCAGTACTTC.

This clonotype showed up many times. Its ends do not fully match the called genes, so a read error is possible. The gene calls are TRBV3-1 and TRBJ2-3; D remains unclear. CDR1 is LGHDT and CDR2 is YNNKEL in the germline V gene (reference sequence). The CDR3 length is 15 residues. The CDR3 sequence: CASSQGLPYTDTQYF. DNA of the CDR3: TGTGCCAGCAGTCAAGGGCTTCCATACACAGATACGCAGTATTTT.

This clonotype was recorded at least ten times. The chain links TRBV7-3 to TRBJ1-1, with a tentative D call TRBD1 (5 bases). The CDR3 runs to 14 residues. V was clipped by 4 bases and J by 5 bases, with 14 bases between them. Germline V gene lookup returns CDR1 SGHTA and CDR2 FQGTGA. For the CDR3, the DNA is TGTGCCAGCAGCTCAAACCCAGGGAAGACTGAAGCTTTCTTT. Its translation is CASSSNPGKTEAFF.

This clonotype turned up a few times. J is TRBJ2-7 and V is TRBV4-1, with D perhaps matching TRBD2 (6 bases). This CDR3 spans 16 amino acids. Germline V gives CDR1 MGHRA, CDR2 YSYEKL. V was shortened by 0 bases and J by 7 bases, with 19 bases between the two germline ends. CDR3 region: CASSQEGGRPRREQYF. For the CDR3, the DNA is TGCGCCAGCAGCCAAGAAGGAGGGAGGCCCCGTCGGGAGCAGTACTTC.

The J gene is TRBJ2-2, the V gene TRBV3-1, with D possibly being TRBD2 (6 bases). The CDR3 has 16 amino acids. Germline-derived CDR1 and CDR2 are LGHDT and YNNKEL (reference sequence). Trimming stripped 4 bases from V and 6 bases from J, with 18 bases between. The CDR3 here is CASSRQPPGLPGELFF. The CDR3 region has the DNA TGTGCCAGCAGCCGGCAGCCCCCTGGACTACCCGGGGAGCTGTTTTTT.

Ten or more counts support this clonotype. This chain joins TRBV20-1 and TRBJ2-5; TRBD1 matches at 7 bases. Looked up from germline, CDR1 is DFQATT and CDR2 is SNEGSKA (reference sequence). The CDR3 is 15 amino acids. Trimming took 8 bases from V and 1 from J; bases not matched to a gene: 13. CDR3 nucleotides: TGCAGTTTTTATACCCTGACAGGGCTCCAAGAGACCCAGTACTTC. It translates to CSFYTLTGLQETQYF.

This clonotype has more than one count but fewer than ten. This chain links TRBV6-5 with TRBJ2-1; the D gene could be TRBD1 or TRBD2 (7 bases each). The V and J ends lost 7 bases and 7 bases respectively, with 17 bases between them. CDR1 and CDR2 (germline): MNHEY, SVGAGI. The CDR3 extends over 14 amino acids. CDR3 region: CASTPQGRGNEQFF. The CDR3 DNA reads as TGTGCCAGCACCCCACAGGGGAGGGGAAATGAGCAGTTCTTC.

This clonotype came up many times. The chain recombines TRBV30 with TRBJ1-3, with D possibly being TRBD1 (6 bases). The germline gives CDR1 GTSNPN, CDR2 SVGIG (reference sequence). Trimming left V 0 bases short and J 2 bases short, with 14 bases between. The CDR3 is made up of 16 amino acids. Here the CDR3 DNA reads TGTGCCTGGAGTGTACGCGGGACACGAACTGGAAACACCATATATTTT. It codes for CAWSVRGTRTGNTIYF.

This clonotype was seen many times. The V call is TRBV2, the J call TRBJ2-3, with TRBD2 identical over 12 bases. Germline-derived CDR1 and CDR2 are SNHLY and FYNNEI. The CDR3 spans 16 residues. Trimming cost V 5 bases and J 3 bases; bases outside gene matches: 6. The CDR3 here is CASSPRTSGRTDTQYF. CDR3 sequence (DNA): TGTGCCAGCAGTCCCCGAACTAGCGGGAGGACAGATACGCAGTATTTT.

This clonotype was counted ten times or more. The rearrangement uses TRBV25-1 and TRBJ1-1; 8 nucleotides agree with TRBD1. The germline V gene has CDR1 MGHDK and CDR2 SYGVNS. The J segment lost 1 base and the V segment lost 4 bases, leaving 2 bases of the junction unmatched. The CDR3 has 14 amino acids. The CDR3 here is CASSVTGGNTEAFF. The CDR3 DNA is TGTGCCAGCAGTGTAACAGGGGGGAACACTGAAGCTTTCTTT.

In this sample, this clonotype turned up many times. This sequence joins TRBV7-9 and TRBJ2-2, with D perhaps matching TRBD1 (5 bases). CDR1 SEHNR and CDR2 FQNEAQ come from the germline V gene (reference sequence). Trimming stripped 2 bases from V and 3 bases from J, with 10 bases between. The CDR3 sequence is 15 residues long. The CDR3 protein is CASSLQGSDTGELFF. The CDR3 DNA is TGTGCCAGCAGCTTACAGGGATCGGACACCGGGGAGCTGTTTTTT.

The gene calls are TRBV12-3 or TRBV12-4 and TRBJ1-2, with 9 nucleotides matching TRBD1. This CDR3 comprises 15 residues. Trimming cost V 5 bases and J 7 bases; bases outside gene matches: 11. CDR3 coding DNA: TGTGCCAGCAGTCCCGCCCGGACAGGGGATATTGGCTACACCTTC. This translates into CASSPARTGDIGYTF.

This clonotype was observed at least ten times. CDR3 sequence: CSARDRHWAGNQPQHF. The DNA for the CDR3 is TGCAGTGCTAGAGATCGACACTGGGCGGGCAATCAGCCCCAGCATTTT. The chain is built from TRBV20-1 and TRBJ1-5; no definite D call. The CDR3 is made up of 16 amino acids. V was cut by 0 bases and J by 2 bases, with 14 bases left in between. Per the germline V gene, CDR1 is DFQATT and CDR2 is SNEGSKA (reference sequence).

V usage is TRBV18 and J usage is TRBJ2-5; 13 nucleotides agree with TRBD2. CDR1 KGHSH and CDR2 LQKENI come from the germline V gene. The CDR3 runs 14 residues. The V and J ends lost 5 bases and 4 bases, in that order; junction bases with no gene match: 1. CDR3 in DNA: TGTGCCAGCTCAAGGACTAGCGGGAGAGAGACCCAGTACTTC. It specifies CASSRTSGRETQYF.

This clonotype was observed many times. The chain carries TRBV28 and TRBJ2-1; tentative D call: TRBD1 (5 bases). With 8 bases removed from V and 7 bases from J, the gap between germline ends came to 18 bases. Germline CDR1 reads MDHEN; CDR2 reads SYDVKM. The CDR3 is 14 amino acids. The CDR3 DNA follows: TGTGCCAGCTTTAGGCAAGGAGCAGGGAATGAGCAGTTCTTC. It specifies CASFRQGAGNEQFF.

The rearrangement uses TRBV11-2 and TRBJ2-3; D call uncertain. The CDR3 consists of 11 residues. The germline CDR1 and CDR2 sequences are SGHAT and FQNNGV. The V end was cut by 5 bases, the J end by 9 bases, with 9 bases between. CDR3 loop: CASSLSSTQYF. The CDR3 DNA is TGTGCCAGCAGCCTAAGTTCGACGCAGTATTTT.

This clonotype was observed at least ten times. This chain joins TRBV25-1 and TRBJ1-5; D is undetermined. The V gene lost 4 bases and the J gene lost 4 bases, with 8 bases spanning the gap. Germline CDR1 is MGHDK and CDR2 is SYGVNS. The CDR3 consists of 13 residues. CDR3 region: CASSGPGNQPQHF. CDR3 sequence (DNA): TGTGCCAGCAGTGGCCCGGGGAATCAGCCCCAGCATTTT.

The chain joins TRBV7-9 to TRBJ2-1; D not certain. Germline-derived CDR1 and CDR2 are SEHNR and FQNEAQ (reference sequence). The CDR3 covers 13 residues. Trimming stripped 1 base from V and 9 bases from J, with 10 bases between. This chain's CDR3 is CASSLEVLTEQFF. CDR3 in DNA: TGTGCCAGCAGCTTAGAGGTTTTGACTGAGCAGTTCTTC.

The chain carries TRBV29-1 and TRBJ1-3, with 8 positions matching TRBD1. V lost 1 base to trimming and J lost 5 bases; unmatched junction nucleotides: 7. CDR3 length equals 15 residues. Germline values: CDR1 SQVTM, CDR2 ANQGSEA. This chain's CDR3 is CSVEGDRFGRNTIYF. The CDR3 DNA follows: TGCAGCGTTGAAGGGGACAGGTTCGGGAGAAACACCATATATTTT. The variable domain in full, with the rest retrieved from reference TRBV29-1 and TRBJ1-3, is SAVISQKPSRDICQRGTSLTIQCQVDSQVTMMFWYRQQPGQSLTLIATANQGSEATYESGFVIDKFPISRPNLTFSTLTVSNMSPEDSSIYLCSVEGDRFGRNTIYFGEGSWLTVV.

In this sample, this clonotype turned up many times. In nucleotides, the CDR3 is TGTGCCAGCAGTTGGACAGTCAATCAGCCCCAGCATTTT. Protein: CASSWTVNQPQHF. The rearrangement joins TRBV28 to TRBJ1-5; perhaps TRBD1 as D (6 bases). Germline-derived CDR1 and CDR2 are MDHEN and SYDVKM. This CDR3 has 13 amino acids. The V and J ends lost 4 bases and 3 bases respectively, with 7 bases between them.

There are many counts of this clonotype. The J gene is TRBJ2-2, the V gene TRBV5-5; no clear D. The germline V gene encodes CDR1 SGHKS and CDR2 YYEKEE (reference sequence). The CDR3 is 13 amino acids. Between the trimmed V and J ends, which lost 4 bases and 3 bases, there was a span of 7 bases. The CDR3 DNA reads as TGTGCCAGCAGCCCCTTCCACACCGGGGAGCTGTTTTTT. The encoded protein is CASSPFHTGELFF. The variable domain in full, completed from reference TRBV5-5 and TRBJ2-2, reads DAGVTQSPTHLIKTRGQQVTLRCSPISGHKSVSWYQQVLGQGPQFIFQYYEKEERGRGNFPDRFSARQFPNYSSELNVNALLLGDSALYLCASSPFHTGELFFGEGSRLTVL.

The chain is built from TRBV12-3 or TRBV12-4 and TRBJ1-2; perhaps TRBD1 as D (5 bases). Deletions cut 1 base from V and 5 bases from J, with 17 bases between. The CDR3 consists of 16 residues. The CDR3 DNA is TGTGCCAGCAGTTTAGGTCGCGGGACGGCATCGTATGGCTACACCTTC. This gives the protein CASSLGRGTASYGYTF.

This clonotype was seen ten or more times. The gene calls are TRBV6-4 and TRBJ2-2, with D perhaps matching TRBD2 (5 bases). The V and J ends lost 0 bases and 5 bases respectively, with 10 bases between them. The CDR3 spans 15 residues. The germline CDR1 and CDR2 sequences are MRHNA and SNTAGT. The CDR3 loop reads CASSDSSSGTGELFF. The DNA of the CDR3 is TGTGCCAGCAGTGACTCGTCCAGCGGAACCGGGGAGCTGTTTTTT.

This clonotype was found many times. The chain employs TRBV28 and TRBJ1-6, with D unclear. CDR1 MDHEN and CDR2 SYDVKM come from the germline V gene. The CDR3 runs to 15 residues. Trimming stripped 1 base from V and 10 bases from J, with 14 bases between. CDR3 sequence reads: CASSLFGPPQSPLHF. The CDR3 DNA follows: TGTGCCAGCAGTTTATTTGGTCCTCCCCAATCACCCCTCCACTTT. Looking up the rest from reference TRBV28 and TRBJ1-6 gives the full variable domain: DVKVTQSSRYLVKRTGEKVFLECVQDMDHENMFWYRQDPGLGLRLIYFSYDVKMKEKGDIPEGYSVSREKKERFSLILESASTNQTSMYLCASSLFGPPQSPLHFGNGTRLTVT.

This clonotype came up once. A read error may explain this, as a much larger clone is one base away. The chain couples TRBV7-8 to TRBJ2-2, with TRBD2 identical over 7 bases. This CDR3 has 18 amino acids. Germline V gene data show CDR1 as SGHVS and CDR2 as FQNEAQ. Written as DNA, the CDR3 is TGTGCCCGCAGCTTAGGGCAGGGACTACCTCTGAACACCGGGGAGCTGTTTTTT. Amino acid sequence: CARSLGQGLPLNTGELFF.

At least ten counts were recorded for this clonotype. The chain carries TRBV12-3 or TRBV12-4 and TRBJ2-7, with a possible D match to TRBD1 (5 bases). The CDR3 totals 15 residues. With 2 bases removed from V and 5 bases from J, the gap between germline ends came to 16 bases. The CDR3 sequence is CASSLMAQGTHEQYF. CDR3 sequence (DNA): TGTGCCAGCAGTTTAATGGCGCAGGGAACCCACGAGCAGTACTTC.

This clonotype was found many times. The chain combines TRBV5-1 with TRBJ1-1, with 8 nucleotides matching TRBD1. The trim removed 6 bases at V and 0 bases at J, leaving 7 bases unmatched. This CDR3 region has 15 residues. Germline V CDR1 and CDR2: SGHRS, YFSETQ. Written as DNA, the CDR3 is TGCGCCAGCACCAGGACAGGGATCATGAACACTGAAGCTTTCTTT. This translates into CASTRTGIMNTEAFF. Together with reference TRBV5-1 and TRBJ1-1, the CDR3 gives the full variable domain: KAGVTQTPRYLIKTRGQQVTLSCSPISGHRSVSWYQQTPGQGLQFLFEYFSETQRNKGNFPGRFSGRQFSNSRSEMNVSTLELGDSALYLCASTRTGIMNTEAFFGQGTRLTVV.